Shown below are 14 T cell receptor beta chains from a single sample sequenced in a study of blood T cell repertoires in COVID-19. Sequenced by immunoSEQ multiplex PCR; TCRdb stores in-frame clones only, minus some. The repertoire holds 60,000 to 85,000 clones, with roughly 84% as singletons. The specimen sequenced was peripheral blood. The receptors stem from a woman older than 75 with active or convalescent COVID-19.

This clone turned up a few times. This chain links TRBV5-1 with TRBJ2-2; unclear D gene. Germline CDR1 SGHRS, CDR2 YFSETQ. The CDR3 is 14 residues long. V lost 0 bases to trimming and J lost 7 bases, with 10 bases between them. The CDR3 nucleotides read TGCGCCAGCAGCTTGGTGGGCGAGCACGGGGAGCTGTTTTTT. This encodes CASSLVGEHGELFF. Full variable domain (rest looked up from reference TRBV5-1 and TRBJ2-2): KAGVTQTPRYLIKTRGQQVTLSCSPISGHRSVSWYQQTPGQGLQFLFEYFSETQRNKGNFPGRFSGRQFSNSRSEMNVSTLELGDSALYLCASSLVGEHGELFFGEGSRLTVL.

The CDR3 region has the DNA TGTGCCAGCAGCCTAAGGGAGGGGCACTATGGCTACACCTTC. Its translation is CASSLREGHYGYTF. The rearrangement uses TRBV7-2 and TRBJ1-2; D might be TRBD1 (5 bases). The CDR3 totals 14 residues. Germline CDR1 reads SGHTA; CDR2 reads FQGNSA. V lost 5 bases and J lost 3, with 13 bases in between.

The chain carries TRBV7-3 and TRBJ1-5; D perhaps matches TRBD1 (5 bases). CDR1 SGHTA and CDR2 FQGTGA come from the germline V gene. CDR3 length equals 13 residues. Trimming left V 5 bases short and J 5 bases short, with 10 bases between. CDR3 region: CASSLGEDQPQHF. The DNA for the CDR3 is TGTGCCAGCAGCCTGGGGGAGGATCAGCCCCAGCATTTT. Full variable domain (remainder filled in from reference TRBV7-3 and TRBJ1-5): GAGVSQTPSNKVTEKGKYVELRCDPISGHTALYWYRQSLGQGPEFLIYFQGTGAADDSGLPNDRFFAVRPEGSVSTLKIQRTERGDSAVYLCASSLGEDQPQHFGDGTRLSIL.

This sequence joins TRBV10-1 and TRBJ2-3; 11 positions agree with TRBD2. Germline V CDR1 and CDR2: WNHNN, SYGVQD (reference sequence). The V gene end was trimmed by 8 bases and the J gene end by 3 bases; junction bases not matched to a gene: 1. The CDR3 extends over 13 amino acids. CDR3 sequence: CASASGGTDTQYF. Written as DNA, the CDR3 is TGCGCCAGCGCTAGCGGGGGGACAGATACGCAGTATTTT.

J is TRBJ1-2 and V is TRBV30; 8 bases align to TRBD1. The germline CDR1 and CDR2 sequences are GTSNPN and SVGIG (reference sequence). After removal of 5 bases from V and 5 bases from J, the junction contained 4 bases not matched to a gene. CDR3 length equals 12 residues. CDR3 loop: CAWVDREYGYTF. The CDR3 DNA sequence: TGTGCCTGGGTGGACAGGGAGTATGGCTACACCTTC.

The chain has TRBV14 and TRBJ1-2, with D perhaps TRBD1 (5 bases). Germline CDR1 is SGHDN and CDR2 is FVKESK. CDR3 length equals 15 residues. Trimming removed 0 bases at V and 6 bases at J, with 14 bases between. This CDR3 reads CASSQDRLEGNGYTF. The DNA for the CDR3 is TGTGCCAGCAGCCAAGATCGCTTGGAGGGGAATGGCTACACCTTC.

The chain combines TRBV4-3 with TRBJ2-7; TRBD2 is a possible D gene (5 bases). The CDR3 is 13 residues long. The ends were cut back, 1 base at V and 6 bases at J, with 10 bases in the middle. From germline, CDR1 is LGHNA and CDR2 YSLEER. CDR3 sequence (DNA): TGCGCCAGCAGCCAAGTCTATAGCGCCGAGCAGTACTTC. This sequence encodes CASSQVYSAEQYF.

This clone was observed a single time. The junction departs from germline at one end; a sequencing error may be responsible. The genes are TRBV7-7 and TRBJ2-5, with a tentative D call TRBD2 (8 bases). The CDR3 is 14 residues long. Germline assignment: CDR1 SSHAT and CDR2 FNYEAQ (reference sequence). The CDR3 reads CASSLAGQQETQYF. The CDR3 DNA follows: TGTGCTAGCAGCTTAGCGGGACAGCAAGAGACCCAGTACTTC.

The chain combines TRBV5-1 with TRBJ2-3; TRBD1 is a possible D gene (6 bases). Trimming took 0 bases from V and 5 from J, leaving 13 bases between them. The CDR3 runs to 15 residues. Germline V gene sequence: CDR1 SGHRS, CDR2 YFSETQ. In nucleotides, the CDR3 is TGCGCCAGCAGCTTGGTACAGGGCGCGCAAGATACGCAGTATTTT. Protein sequence: CASSLVQGAQDTQYF.

This rearrangement joins TRBV20-1 to TRBJ2-3; possible D gene TRBD1, 5 bases. V lost 6 bases to trimming and J lost 3 bases, with 10 bases between them. Germline V gene data show CDR1 as DFQATT and CDR2 as SNEGSKA (reference sequence). The CDR3 is made up of 12 amino acids. Here the CDR3 reads CSASKGTDTQYF. In nucleotides, the CDR3 is TGCAGTGCGAGTAAGGGGACAGATACGCAGTATTTT.

The V call is TRBV9, the J call TRBJ2-3; 9 nucleotides agree with TRBD2. From germline, CDR1 is SGDLS and CDR2 YYNGEE. There are 16 residues in the CDR3. The trim removed 4 bases at V and 6 bases at J, leaving 12 bases unmatched. CDR3 sequence: CASSTRGGAYLDTQYF. The CDR3 nucleotides are TGTGCCAGCAGCACCCGCGGGGGGGCGTATTTGGATACGCAGTATTTT.

The chain uses TRBV6-5 and TRBJ2-3; 7 bases agree with TRBD1. Trimming at V came to 4 bases and at J to 0 bases, leaving 4 bases not matched to a gene. The CDR3 is 15 amino acids. Germline V gene data show CDR1 as MNHEY and CDR2 as SVGAGI. The CDR3 is CASSSGGTSTDTQYF. CDR3 sequence (DNA): TGTGCCAGCAGTTCAGGGGGAACTAGCACAGATACGCAGTATTTT.

The chain recombines TRBV7-9 with TRBJ1-2; the D gene is possibly TRBD1 (6 bases). Trimming removed 6 bases from V and 4 bases from J, with 24 bases in between. Germline loops: CDR1 SEHNR, CDR2 FQNEAQ (reference sequence). This CDR3 comprises 17 residues. CDR3 residues: CASRTIQGPSGGYGYTF. The CDR3 DNA is TGTGCCAGCAGAACGATCCAGGGGCCCTCGGGGGGCTATGGCTACACCTTC.

The chain recombines TRBV6-2 or TRBV6-3 with TRBJ2-5; 9 bases are a match to TRBD2. The V segment lost 5 bases and the J segment 2 bases; nucleotides outside the gene matches: 12. Germline V gene data show CDR1 as MNHEY and CDR2 as SVGEGT. This CDR3 comprises 17 residues. This CDR3 is CASSRPSRAGGQETQYF. The CDR3 DNA reads as TGTGCCAGCAGTAGACCCTCGAGGGCGGGGGGGCAAGAGACCCAGTACTTC.